This T cell receptor beta chain was documented in a study of T cell responses to AZD1222 COVID-19 vaccine. Findings and limits, study-wide: Spike was spanned by vaccine-associated CD4 TCRs, with dominance at 160-218 and 743-854. Sampling captured repertoires only after the peak T cell response. Regions left unmutated in variants are reportedly the target of nearly half of spike-specific TCRs. Elevations in Spike-specific TCR breadth and depth followed administration of two AZD1222 doses.

Worth noting for this clone: Its antigen is still unknown.

Sequenced by immunoSEQ multiplex PCR; TCRdb stores in-frame clones only, minus some. The table includes 110,000 to 150,000 clones, about nine tenths detected once. The receptor was isolated from an adult in good health. Sequenced material: peripheral blood, taken on day 0 of AZD1222 vaccination.

CDR3 sequence: CASSWGRSHQPQHF. The CDR3 DNA reads as TGTGCCAGCAGCTGGGGACGATCCCATCAGCCCCAGCATTTT. This chain uses TRBV2 with TRBJ1-5; D is possibly TRBD1 (5 bases). CDR1 is SNHLY, CDR2 FYNNEI, per germline. V was trimmed by 6 bases and J by 5 bases, leaving 14 bases between them. The CDR3 spans 14 residues.